Each of the 15 T cell receptor beta chains below was sequenced from the same sample in a study of blood T cell repertoires in COVID-19. Only in-frame clones appear in the TCRdb table, and some are missing; sequencing was by immunoSEQ multiplex PCR. The profile covers 360,000 or so clones, with roughly 90% appearing a single time and 6.5% taken by the ten largest. The sequencing sample was made of peripheral blood. The receptors were sampled from a man aged 18 to 30 with active or convalescent COVID-19.

The chain joins TRBV18 to TRBJ2-7; 11 nucleotides line up with TRBD2. Per germline, CDR1 KGHSH and CDR2 LQKENI. This CDR3 is built from 16 residues. V trimming: 4 bases; J trimming: 5 bases; junction bases outside the gene matches: 10. The CDR3 nucleotides are TGTGCCAGCTCACTAACTAGCGGGAGTATCACCCACGAGCAGTACTTC. Protein sequence: CASSLTSGSITHEQYF. The full variable domain, its missing parts supplied by reference TRBV18 and TRBJ2-7, is NAGVMQNPRHLVRRRGQEARLRCSPMKGHSHVYWYRQLPEEGLKFMVYLQKENIIDESGMPKERFSAEFPKEGPSILRIQQVVRGDSAAYFCASSLTSGSITHEQYFGPGTRLTVT.

V is TRBV28 and J is TRBJ2-7; 9 bases agree with TRBD2. Germline values: CDR1 MDHEN, CDR2 SYDVKM. CDR3 size: 14 residues. The V gene end was trimmed by 7 bases and the J gene end by 3 bases; junction bases not matched to a gene: 7. This CDR3 reads CASKPSGRIYEQYF. The CDR3 DNA follows: TGTGCCAGCAAGCCCAGCGGGAGGATCTACGAGCAGTACTTC.

The chain has TRBV15 and TRBJ2-3, with unresolved D. The ends were cut back, 0 bases at V and 1 base at J, with 5 bases in the middle. Germline V CDR1 and CDR2: LNHNV, YYDKDF (reference sequence). The CDR3 totals 14 residues. CDR3 sequence: CATSRDPGTDTQYF. CDR3 DNA sequence: TGTGCCACCAGCAGAGACCCGGGCACAGATACGCAGTATTTT.

The chain is built from TRBV11-2 and TRBJ2-7, with 11 bases fitting TRBD2. V lost 4 bases to trimming and J lost 2 bases; unmatched junction nucleotides: 10. Germline CDR1 reads SGHAT; CDR2 reads FQNNGV. The CDR3 has 17 amino acids. DNA of the CDR3: TGTGCCAGCAGCTCCTCCAGCACTAGCGGGGGCCCCTACGAGCAGTACTTC. As protein: CASSSSSTSGGPYEQYF.

This CDR3 is CATSRDGQGGEQYF. The CDR3 DNA is TGTGCCACCAGCAGAGATGGACAGGGTGGCGAGCAGTACTTC. V usage is TRBV15 and J usage is TRBJ2-7; 8 bases map to TRBD1. CDR1 and CDR2 from the germline V gene are LNHNV and YYDKDF (reference sequence). The V and J ends lost 0 bases and 6 bases, in that order; junction bases with no gene match: 4. CDR3 size: 14 residues.

In this sample, this clone turned up a few times. The chain has TRBV27 and TRBJ1-2, with no clear D. Germline assignment: CDR1 MNHEY and CDR2 SMNVEV (reference sequence). This CDR3 is 15 amino acids long. V dropped 5 bases and J dropped 4 bases, with 17 bases sitting between them. CDR3 protein: CASSAKAPGGYGYTF. The CDR3 coding sequence is TGTGCCAGCAGTGCAAAAGCCCCAGGAGGCTATGGCTACACCTTC.

The chain employs TRBV6-5 and TRBJ2-1; D may be TRBD1 (7 bases). The V end was cut by 6 bases, the J end by 7 bases, with 19 bases between. CDR1 and CDR2 (germline): MNHEY, SVGAGI. This CDR3 is 15 amino acids long. Here the CDR3 reads CASRSGTAGGNEQFF. DNA for the CDR3: TGTGCCAGCAGATCCGGGACAGCAGGAGGGAATGAGCAGTTCTTC.

V and J are TRBV7-8 and TRBJ1-5; no firm D call. This CDR3 is 13 amino acids long. V lost 5 bases and J 2 bases, leaving 7 bases between the germline ends. The germline gives CDR1 SGHVS, CDR2 FQNEAQ. The CDR3 sequence is CASSKEGNQPQHF. The CDR3 bases are TGTGCCAGCAGCAAAGAGGGCAATCAGCCCCAGCATTTT.

The V call is TRBV6-4, the J call TRBJ2-1; 8 bases line up with TRBD2. The CDR3 is 16 residues long. The V and J ends lost 3 bases and 4 bases, in that order; junction bases with no gene match: 8. Germline V gene data show CDR1 as MRHNA and CDR2 as SNTAGT. In DNA form, the CDR3 reads TGTGCCAGCAGTGATAAAGCGGGAGCGGGTTACAATGAGCAGTTCTTC. Its protein is CASSDKAGAGYNEQFF.

This clone was detected a few times. The J gene is TRBJ1-1, the V gene TRBV5-4; 10 bases align to TRBD1. V dropped 5 bases and J dropped 4; count of bases not matched to a gene: 11. The germline V gene encodes CDR1 SGHNT and CDR2 YYREEE (reference sequence). The CDR3 runs to 16 residues. In DNA, the CDR3 is TGTGCCAGCAGACGGGACAGGGGTAGTGTAGGCACTGAAGCTTTCTTT. This encodes CASRRDRGSVGTEAFF.

This clone was detected once. The rearrangement links TRBV5-1 to TRBJ2-7; 10 bases match TRBD1. Germline values: CDR1 SGHRS, CDR2 YFSETQ. V gave up 0 bases and J gave up 2 bases; unmatched junction bases: 8. The CDR3 contains 17 residues. DNA of the CDR3: TGCGCCAGCAGCTTGGCCTATGGGACAGGGGACACCTACGAGCAGTACTTC. Encoded protein: CASSLAYGTGDTYEQYF.

This chain joins TRBV20-1 and TRBJ2-7, with D possibly being TRBD1 (7 bases). CDR1 is DFQATT and CDR2 is SNEGSKA in the germline V gene (reference sequence). V lost 3 bases to trimming and J lost 3 bases, with 12 bases between them. The length of the CDR3 is 13 residues. Written as DNA, the CDR3 is TGCAGTGCTAGTCGGCAGGGGGGCTACGAGCAGTACTTC. It encodes CSASRQGGYEQYF.

This clone occurred once. The chain combines TRBV7-3 with TRBJ2-1; 9 bases match TRBD1. V lost 4 bases and J lost 4; bases outside the gene matches: 5. The CDR3 is made up of 15 amino acids. CDR1 and CDR2 (germline): SGHTA, FQGTGA. The CDR3 loop reads CASSSWDREYNEQFF. CDR3 coding DNA: TGTGCCAGCAGCTCTTGGGACAGGGAGTACAATGAGCAGTTCTTC. Variable domain in full (rest from reference TRBV7-3 and TRBJ2-1): GAGVSQTPSNKVTEKGKYVELRCDPISGHTALYWYRQSLGQGPEFLIYFQGTGAADDSGLPNDRFFAVRPEGSVSTLKIQRTERGDSAVYLCASSSWDREYNEQFFGPGTRLTVL.

A single count supports this clone. V and J are TRBV7-2 and TRBJ1-6, with 7 nucleotides matching TRBD1. J was trimmed by 7 bases and V by 5 bases; bases with no gene match: 8. The CDR3 runs 15 residues. Germline V gene lookup returns CDR1 SGHTA and CDR2 FQGNSA. The CDR3, as DNA: TGTGCCAGCAGCCCCCAAGGACAGGCCAATTCACCCCTCCACTTT. Amino acid sequence: CASSPQGQANSPLHF.

V usage is TRBV28 and J usage is TRBJ1-2; D gene ambiguous. CDR1 is MDHEN and CDR2 is SYDVKM in the germline V gene. V gave up 3 bases and J gave up 8 bases, with 19 bases separating them. The CDR3 has 15 amino acids. This chain's CDR3 is CASSFGRVKFRGYTF. The CDR3 DNA reads as TGTGCCAGCAGTTTCGGGAGGGTTAAATTTCGGGGCTACACCTTC.